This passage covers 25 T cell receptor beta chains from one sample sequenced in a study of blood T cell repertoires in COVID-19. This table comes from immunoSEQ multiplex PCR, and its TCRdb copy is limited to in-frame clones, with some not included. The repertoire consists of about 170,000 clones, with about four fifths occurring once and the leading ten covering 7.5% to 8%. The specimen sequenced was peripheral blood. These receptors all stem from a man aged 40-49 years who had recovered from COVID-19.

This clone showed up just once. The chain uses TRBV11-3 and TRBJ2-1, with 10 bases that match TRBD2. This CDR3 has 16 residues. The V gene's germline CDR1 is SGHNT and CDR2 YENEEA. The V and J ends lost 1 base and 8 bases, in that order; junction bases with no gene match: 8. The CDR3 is CASSLASASGSYEQFF. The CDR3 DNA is TGTGCCAGCAGCTTAGCCTCGGCTAGCGGGAGCTATGAGCAGTTCTTC.

The CDR3 loop is CASSLTGLGEKLFF. As DNA, the CDR3 is TGTGCCAGCAGCTTGACAGGGCTTGGGGAAAAACTGTTTTTT. This sequence joins TRBV2 and TRBJ1-4, with 7 bases lining up with TRBD1. The trim removed 6 bases at V and 8 bases at J, leaving 9 bases unmatched. From germline, CDR1 is SNHLY and CDR2 FYNNEI. CDR3 length: 14 residues.

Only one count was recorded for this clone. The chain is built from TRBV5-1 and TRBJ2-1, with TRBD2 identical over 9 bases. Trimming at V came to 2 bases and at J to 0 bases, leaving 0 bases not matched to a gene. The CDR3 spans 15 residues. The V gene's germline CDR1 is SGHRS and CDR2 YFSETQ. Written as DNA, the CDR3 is TGCGCCAGCAGCTTTAGCGGGAGCTCCTACAATGAGCAGTTCTTC. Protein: CASSFSGSSYNEQFF.

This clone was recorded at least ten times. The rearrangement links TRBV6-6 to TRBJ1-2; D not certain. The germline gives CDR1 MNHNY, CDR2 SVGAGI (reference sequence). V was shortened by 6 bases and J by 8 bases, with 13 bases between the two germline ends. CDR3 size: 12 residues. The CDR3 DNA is TGTGCCAGCAGCCCCGCCCCGGAGGGCTACACCTTC. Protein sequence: CASSPAPEGYTF.

The CDR3 protein is CASSVGAGGLPDTQYF. DNA for the CDR3: TGTGCCAGCAGCGTAGGAGCGGGGGGGCTCCCAGATACGCAGTATTTT. The rearrangement uses TRBV9 and TRBJ2-3; 10 nucleotides line up with TRBD2. The length of the CDR3 is 16 residues. The V segment lost 0 bases and the J segment 4 bases; nucleotides outside the gene matches: 5. Germline CDR1 is SGDLS and CDR2 is YYNGEE.

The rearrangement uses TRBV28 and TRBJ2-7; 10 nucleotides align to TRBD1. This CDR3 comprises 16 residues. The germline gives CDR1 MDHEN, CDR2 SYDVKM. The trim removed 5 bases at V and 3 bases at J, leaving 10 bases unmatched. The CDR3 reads CASSPIGQGVYYEQYF. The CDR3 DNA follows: TGTGCCAGCAGTCCCATCGGACAGGGGGTTTACTACGAGCAGTACTTC.

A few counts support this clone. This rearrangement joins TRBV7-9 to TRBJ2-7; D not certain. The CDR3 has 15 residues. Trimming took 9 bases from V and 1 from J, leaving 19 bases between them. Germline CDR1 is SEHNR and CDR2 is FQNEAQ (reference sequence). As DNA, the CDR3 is TGTGCCAGTAAAGACGATCGGCAGCGATCCTACGAGCAGTACTTC. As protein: CASKDDRQRSYEQYF.

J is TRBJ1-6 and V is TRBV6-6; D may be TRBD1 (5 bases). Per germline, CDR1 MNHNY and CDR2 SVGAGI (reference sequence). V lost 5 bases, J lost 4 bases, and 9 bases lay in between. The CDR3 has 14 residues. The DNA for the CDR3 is TGTGCCAGCAGTGGGGCCCAATATAATTCACCCCTCCACTTT. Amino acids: CASSGAQYNSPLHF.

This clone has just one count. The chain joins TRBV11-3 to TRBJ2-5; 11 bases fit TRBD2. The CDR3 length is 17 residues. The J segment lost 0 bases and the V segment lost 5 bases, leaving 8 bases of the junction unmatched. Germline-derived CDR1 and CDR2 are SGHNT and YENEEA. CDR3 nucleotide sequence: TGTGCCAGCAGCCGGGGGACTAGCGGAGGGTACCAAGAGACCCAGTACTTC. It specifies CASSRGTSGGYQETQYF. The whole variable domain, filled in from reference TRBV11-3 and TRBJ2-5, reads EAGVVQSPRYKIIEKKQPVAFWCNPISGHNTLYWYLQNLGQGPELLIRYENEEAVDDSQLPKDRFSAERLKGVDSTLKIQPAELGDSAVYLCASSRGTSGGYQETQYFGPGTRLLVL.

The CDR3 here is CASSLYRVFNQPQHF. Here the CDR3 DNA reads TGTGCCAGCAGCTTGTACAGGGTTTTCAATCAGCCCCAGCATTTT. The chain recombines TRBV5-6 with TRBJ1-5; maybe TRBD1 (6 bases). Trimming left V 1 base short and J 3 bases short, with 11 bases between. CDR3 size: 15 residues. CDR1 is SGHDT and CDR2 is YYEEEE in the germline V gene.

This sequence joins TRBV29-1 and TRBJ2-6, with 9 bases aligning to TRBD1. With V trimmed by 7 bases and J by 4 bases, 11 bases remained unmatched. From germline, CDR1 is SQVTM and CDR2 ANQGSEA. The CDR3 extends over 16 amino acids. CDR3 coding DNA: TGCAGCGCCGCTGGGACAGGGCTATCCGGGGCCAACGTCCTGACTTTC. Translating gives CSAAGTGLSGANVLTF.

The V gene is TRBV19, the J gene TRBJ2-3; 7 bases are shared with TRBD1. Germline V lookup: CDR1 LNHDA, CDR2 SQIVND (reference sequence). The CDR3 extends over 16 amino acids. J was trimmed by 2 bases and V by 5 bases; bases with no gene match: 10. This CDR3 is CASSVRDRIVTDTQYF. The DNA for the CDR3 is TGTGCCAGTAGTGTCCGGGACAGAATTGTCACAGATACGCAGTATTTT.

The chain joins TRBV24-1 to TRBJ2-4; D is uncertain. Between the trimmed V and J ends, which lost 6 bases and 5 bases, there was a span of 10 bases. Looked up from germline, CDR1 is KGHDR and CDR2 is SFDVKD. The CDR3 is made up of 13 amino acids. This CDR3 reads CATSLSQENIQYF. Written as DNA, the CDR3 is TGTGCCACCAGTTTAAGTCAGGAAAACATTCAGTACTTC.

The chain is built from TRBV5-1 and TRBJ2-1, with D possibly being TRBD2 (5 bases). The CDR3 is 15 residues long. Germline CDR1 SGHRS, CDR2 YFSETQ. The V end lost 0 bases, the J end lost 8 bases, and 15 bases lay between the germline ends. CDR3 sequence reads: CASSLVAGAADEQFF. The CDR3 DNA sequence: TGCGCCAGCAGCTTGGTTGCGGGCGCAGCGGATGAGCAGTTCTTC.

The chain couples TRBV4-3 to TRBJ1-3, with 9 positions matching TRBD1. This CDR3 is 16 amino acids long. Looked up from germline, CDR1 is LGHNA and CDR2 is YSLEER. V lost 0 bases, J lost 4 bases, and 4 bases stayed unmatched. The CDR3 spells CASSQDHRGLGNTIYF. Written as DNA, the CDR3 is TGCGCCAGCAGCCAAGATCACAGGGGGCTCGGAAACACCATATATTTT.

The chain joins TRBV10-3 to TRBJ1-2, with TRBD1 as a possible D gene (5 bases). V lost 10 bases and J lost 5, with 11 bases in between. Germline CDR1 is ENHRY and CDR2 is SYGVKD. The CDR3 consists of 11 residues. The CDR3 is CATRGRYGYTF. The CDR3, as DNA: TGTGCCACAAGGGGCAGGTATGGCTACACCTTC.

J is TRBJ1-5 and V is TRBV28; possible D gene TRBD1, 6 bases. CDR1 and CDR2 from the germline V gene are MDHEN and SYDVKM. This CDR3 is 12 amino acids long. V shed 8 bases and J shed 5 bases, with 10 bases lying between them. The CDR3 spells CASETGHQPQHF. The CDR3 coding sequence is TGTGCCAGCGAGACAGGCCATCAGCCCCAGCATTTT.

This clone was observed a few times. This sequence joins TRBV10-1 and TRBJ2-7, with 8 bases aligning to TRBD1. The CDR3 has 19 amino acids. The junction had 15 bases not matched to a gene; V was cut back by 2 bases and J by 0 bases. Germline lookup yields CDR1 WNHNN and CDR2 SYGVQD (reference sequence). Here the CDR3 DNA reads TGCGCCAGCAGTGAGCTTCGAGACAGGGGCCGCGTTAGCTCCTACGAGCAGTACTTC. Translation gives CASSELRDRGRVSSYEQYF.

In nucleotides, the CDR3 is TGTGCCACCGGAGATTCCGGGGCCAACGTCCTGACTTTC. Residues: CATGDSGANVLTF. The chain uses TRBV10-3 and TRBJ2-6, with unresolved D. Trimming removed 10 bases at V and 4 bases at J, with 11 bases between. The CDR3 extends over 13 amino acids. Germline assignment: CDR1 ENHRY and CDR2 SYGVKD.

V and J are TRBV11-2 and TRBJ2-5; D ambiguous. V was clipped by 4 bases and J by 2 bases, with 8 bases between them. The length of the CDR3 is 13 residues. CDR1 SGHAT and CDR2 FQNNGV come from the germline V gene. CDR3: CASSSPLQETQYF. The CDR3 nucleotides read TGTGCCAGCAGCTCCCCGTTGCAAGAGACCCAGTACTTC. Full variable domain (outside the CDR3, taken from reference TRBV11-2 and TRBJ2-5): EAGVAQSPRYKIIEKRQSVAFWCNPISGHATLYWYQQILGQGPKLLIQFQNNGVVDDSQLPKDRFSAERLKGVDSTLKIQPAKLEDSAVYLCASSSPLQETQYFGPGTRLLVL.

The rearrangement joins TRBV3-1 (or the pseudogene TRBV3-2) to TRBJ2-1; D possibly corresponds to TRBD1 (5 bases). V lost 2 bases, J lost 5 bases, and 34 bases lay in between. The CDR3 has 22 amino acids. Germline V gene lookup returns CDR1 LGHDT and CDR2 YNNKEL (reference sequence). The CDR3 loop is CASSQPKGLQDSSVSYHNEQFF. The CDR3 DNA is TGTGCCAGCAGCCAACCCAAAGGCCTACAGGATTCCTCAGTTAGCTACCACAATGAGCAGTTCTTC.

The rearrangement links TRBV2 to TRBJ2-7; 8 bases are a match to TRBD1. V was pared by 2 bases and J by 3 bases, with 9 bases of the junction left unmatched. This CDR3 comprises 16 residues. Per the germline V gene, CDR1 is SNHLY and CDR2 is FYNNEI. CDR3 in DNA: TGTGCCAGCAGTGAACTGGGACAGGAAGCCGGCTACGAGCAGTACTTC. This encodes CASSELGQEAGYEQYF. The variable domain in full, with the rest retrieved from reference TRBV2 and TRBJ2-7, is EPEVTQTPSHQVTQMGQEVILRCVPISNHLYFYWYRQILGQKVEFLVSFYNNEISEKSEIFDDQFSVERPDGSNFTLKIRSTKLEDSAMYFCASSELGQEAGYEQYFGPGTRLTVT.

CDR3 coding DNA: TGTGCCAGCAGCATTAAAGGGGTGTACACTGAAGCTTTCTTT. Its translation: CASSIKGVYTEAFF. V and J are TRBV7-2 and TRBJ1-1; possible D gene TRBD1, 5 bases. The CDR3 totals 14 residues. Germline loops: CDR1 SGHTA, CDR2 FQGNSA. With 5 bases removed from V and 3 bases from J, the gap between germline ends came to 13 bases.

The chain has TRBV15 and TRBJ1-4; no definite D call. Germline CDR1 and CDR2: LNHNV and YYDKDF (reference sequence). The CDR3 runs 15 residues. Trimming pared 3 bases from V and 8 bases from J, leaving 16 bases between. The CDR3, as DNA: TGTGCCACCAGCAGTTCAGGCTTGGTTGGAGAAAAACTGTTTTTT. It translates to CATSSSGLVGEKLFF. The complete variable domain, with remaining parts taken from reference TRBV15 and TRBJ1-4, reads DAMVIQNPRYQVTQFGKPVTLSCSQTLNHNVMYWYQQKSSQAPKLLFHYYDKDFNNEADTPDNFQSRRPNTSFCFLDIRSPGLGDTAMYLCATSSSGLVGEKLFFGSGTQLSVL.

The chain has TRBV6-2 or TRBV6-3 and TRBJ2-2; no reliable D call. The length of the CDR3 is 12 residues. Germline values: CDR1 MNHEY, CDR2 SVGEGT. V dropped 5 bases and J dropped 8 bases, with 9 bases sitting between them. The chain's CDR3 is CASSQLWGELFF. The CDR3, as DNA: TGTGCCAGCAGTCAACTTTGGGGGGAGCTGTTTTTT.